The subject of this entry is one T cell receptor (beta chain). Per the authors' pipeline: Scientists estimated how many nucleated cells there were by amplifying reference gene primers. Generated by immunoSEQ multiplex PCR, the TCRdb table keeps only in-frame clones and is missing some. The V and J calls and the clone size are those of that table, but D and trimming were determined from the DNA. The repertoire has around 150,000 clones, 80% to 90% of them found once; the top ten carry about 2.5%. The record originates from a study of blood T cell repertoires in COVID-19. The wider study: Acute and convalescent COVID-19 specimens originated in the United States, Italy and Spain. T cells, B-cell-depleted T cells, or PBMCs provided the cDNA or gDNA that served as material.

The CDR3 has 13 residues. CDR1 and CDR2 from the germline V gene are ENHRY and SYGVKD. Germline trimming cut 0 bases from V and 6 bases from J; bases unmatched to any gene: 1. This clonotype was obtained from a man in his fifties or sixties with active COVID-19. Sequenced input: peripheral blood. The chain uses TRBV10-3 and TRBJ1-1; the match to TRBD1 covers 7 bases. The CDR3 loop is CAISESTGSEAFF. DNA of the CDR3: TGTGCCATCAGTGAGTCGACAGGGTCTGAAGCTTTCTTT.